What follows is one T cell receptor beta chain and its context. Source study methods: Researchers report that nucleated cell counts were estimated from reference gene primer amplification. Assay used: immunoSEQ multiplex PCR; TCRdb lists only in-frame clones, some missing. The V and J calls and the clone size are those of that table, but D and trimming were determined from the DNA. The sample lists 40,000 to 50,000 clones; over 75% were seen once. This sample was included in a study of blood T cell repertoires in COVID-19. Background on the study: Samples came from the United States, Italy and Spain, spanning acute and convalescent COVID-19. Nucleic acid was either cDNA or gDNA, and it came from T cells, B-cell-depleted T cells, or PBMCs.

The CDR3 runs to 14 residues. CDR1 is MNHNY, CDR2 SVGAGI, per germline (reference sequence). V lost 7 bases, J lost 1 base, and 11 bases lay in between. The V gene is TRBV6-6, the J gene TRBJ1-5; D perhaps matches TRBD1 (5 bases). Sequenced: peripheral blood. This receptor was obtained from a woman older than 75 with acute or convalescent COVID-19. The CDR3 protein is CASTGGESNQPQHF. The CDR3, as DNA: TGTGCCAGCACCGGAGGGGAAAGCAATCAGCCCCAGCATTTT.